Detailed here is one T cell receptor beta chain. The antigen it recognizes is unknown. Base qualities are not recorded, but no much larger clone differs from it by a single base. The data originate from a study of blood T cell repertoires in COVID-19 (dated by TCRdb to the early 2020s). Study-level background: Samples covering the acute and convalescent phases of COVID-19 were provided by collaborators in the United States, Italy and Spain. Nearly every sample came with metadata listing a de-identified subject ID, COVID-19 status, age in years and sex. The prospective study material was composed of cDNA or gDNA derived from T cells, B-cell-depleted T cells, or PBMCs. Subjects who had been exposed to COVID-19, were actively infected with it, or had recovered from it provided the deeply sampled blood TCRbeta repertoires that made up the dataset. Where available, HLA class I and class II types were taken from metadata supplied by the sample provider and were not determined by assay-based typing. The samples were drawn from the first 160 participants of the ongoing ImmuneRACE study and from over a thousand subjects provided by 6 global collaborators. The repertoires were released in a freely available public database intended as a resource for research on the immune response to SARS-CoV-2.

The immunoSEQ Assay, a bias-controlled multiplex PCR, was used to amplify TCRbeta CDR3 regions from genomic DNA. For the original study's pipeline: The number of nucleated cells in each sample was estimated from the amplification of reference gene primers within the assay. Sequence reads were collapsed and filtered to measure the absolute abundance of every unique TCRbeta CDR3 rearrangement. For each sample, productive Simpson clonality was calculated as the square root of Simpson's diversity index across productive rearrangements. This immuneACCESS table, as held by TCRdb, lists in-frame sequences with V and J called but not all clones. Of the missing ones, under half trace to an unresolved V gene in checked studies; the others have no known cause. V and J calls and clone size are copied from that table; D and trimming were computed from the DNA. In all, the sample holds some 48,000 clones, and approximately 86% of those were seen once. The ten biggest clones cover 2.5% to 3% of the sample.

Results the study describes overall, beyond this receptor: How much clinical and demographic metadata was included differed by source and by participant, and the metadata was provided uncurated.

The collaborating institutions used their own protocols to collect whole blood in K2EDTA tubes. For TCRbeta analysis, collaborators shipped samples as frozen whole blood, isolated PBMCs, or DNA extracted from either of those sample types. The sequence was collected from an elderly woman with acute or convalescent COVID-19. The sample comprised peripheral blood.

The encoded CDR3 is CASSLMSGGGVTEQFF. The nucleotide sequence is given as TGTGCCAGCAGCTTAATGAGTGGCGGGGGGGTAACTGAGCAGTTCTTC. This receptor chain uses TRBV13 and TRBJ2-1, with TRBD2 matching 9 junction bases. Measured from the cysteine to the phenylalanine, the CDR3 is 16 residues long. Just CDR3 DNA is preserved here, 48 bases in frame from base 1. In the germline V gene (reference sequence), CDR1 corresponds to PRHDT and CDR2 to FYEKMQ. The germline V and J ends show losses of 2 bases and 9 bases respectively, and no gene match explains 11 bases of the junction. The CDR3, completed at both ends by the reference TRBV13 and TRBJ2-1 genes, gives the full variable domain AAGVIQSPRHLIKEKRETATLKCYPIPRHDTVYWYQQGPGQDPQFLISFYEKMQSDKGSIPDRFSAQQFSDYHSELNMSSLELGDSALYFCASSLMSGGGVTEQFFGPGTRLTVL.